This TCR beta chain was observed in a study of OX40 agonist ivuxolimab in advanced cancers. Unmatched junction bases numbered 6, after V lost 6 bases and J lost 2 bases. This CDR3 is 14 amino acids long. CDR1 ENHRY and CDR2 SYGVKD come from the germline V gene. Only in-frame clones appear in the TCRdb table, and some are missing; sequencing was by immunoSEQ multiplex PCR. The table records nearly 95,000 clones, 90% to 95% of them present only once. This clone was recorded once. The specimen comprised CD4+ or CD8+ T cells sorted from blood, sampled in a trial of the OX40 agonist ivuxolimab. The TCR sequence derives from an adult with an advanced solid tumor such as melanoma, head and neck, liver or kidney cancer. The V and J genes are TRBV10-3 and TRBJ2-7, with 8 positions matching TRBD1. This CDR3 reads CAIRSDRGAYEQYF. CDR3 DNA: TGTGCCATCAGGAGTGACAGGGGAGCCTACGAGCAGTACTTC.